This T cell receptor (beta chain) is drawn from a study of T cell responses to AZD1222 COVID-19 vaccine. Study-level results: As reported, nearly half of all spike-specific TCRs target variant regions that are unmutated. Mostly white British, mostly female donors; authors suggested clonal diversity may be underestimated.

Sequenced by immunoSEQ multiplex PCR; TCRdb stores in-frame clones only, minus some. This sample has about 90,000 clones; approximately 86% occur once, and the top ten carry 5.8%. Germline V lookup: CDR1 SGDLS, CDR2 YYNGEE. This CDR3 has 13 residues. Trimming shortened V by 3 bases and J by 8 bases, and 12 bases separated the two germline ends. About this clone itself: Its antigen is unknown.

The TCR comes from an adult in good health. The chain has TRBV9 and TRBJ1-3; possibly TRBD1 for D (6 bases). This material consisted of peripheral blood, taken on day 0 of AZD1222 vaccination. In nucleotides, the CDR3 is TGTGCCAGCAGCGAACGACAGGACGACACCATATATTTT. Translated, it gives CASSERQDDTIYF.